The 9 T cell receptor beta chains given below trace back to one sample, sequenced in a study of Tregs in tolerant kidney transplant recipients. Assay used: immunoSEQ multiplex PCR; TCRdb lists only in-frame clones, some missing. The table records tens of thousands of clones, over 80% of them present only once. Mixed chimerism was transient after nonmyeloablative marrow transplants from related graft donors. The sequencing used CD8+ T cells from blood (PBMCs), collected 24 months after the transplant. Receptor source: a human patient who received a combined kidney and bone marrow transplant. Some T cells may have come from the graft donor.

The V gene is TRBV7-2, the J gene TRBJ1-2; D is uncertain. The germline V gene has CDR1 SGHTA and CDR2 FQGNSA. The germline V and J ends were trimmed by 6 bases and 0 bases, with 17 bases remaining between them. This CDR3 has 16 residues. CDR3 DNA: TGTGCCAGCAGTCTACGGGTGGATTTAGCTAACTATGGCTACACCTTC. Encoded protein: CASSLRVDLANYGYTF.

This chain links TRBV28 with TRBJ2-3; 11 bases are shared with TRBD2. The ends lost 1 base at V and 2 bases at J; junction bases unmatched: 14. The CDR3 spans 20 residues. From germline, CDR1 is MDHEN and CDR2 SYDVKM. CDR3 in amino acids: CASSLFYSGGAATHTDTQYF. The CDR3 DNA is TGTGCCAGCAGTTTATTTTATAGCGGGGGGGCCGCCACACACACAGATACGCAGTATTTT.

This clone was seen only a few times. The chain employs TRBV5-6 and TRBJ2-7; 8 bases agree with TRBD2. The trim removed 1 base at V and 4 bases at J, leaving 7 bases unmatched. Per germline, CDR1 SGHDT and CDR2 YYEEEE. The CDR3 has 15 amino acids. The CDR3 sequence is CASSLLLTGGYEQYF. The DNA of the CDR3 is TGTGCCAGCAGCTTGCTGCTTACGGGAGGGTACGAGCAGTACTTC.

This chain connects TRBV27 to TRBJ2-1; 7 bases map to TRBD1. CDR1 and CDR2 from the germline V gene are MNHEY and SMNVEV (reference sequence). The CDR3 is made up of 13 amino acids. V shed 9 bases and J 7 bases; nucleotides not matched to a gene: 9. The CDR3 sequence is CASSTGLLNEQFF. The CDR3 nucleotides read TGTGCCAGTTCGACAGGGCTATTAAATGAGCAGTTCTTC.

The chain carries TRBV19 and TRBJ2-7, with 8 bases that match TRBD2. Losses at the gene ends were 1 base for V and 2 bases for J; bases not matched to a gene: 4. This CDR3 has 15 amino acids. Per the germline V gene, CDR1 is LNHDA and CDR2 is SQIVND (reference sequence). The CDR3 sequence: CASSIAGGTTYEQYF. The DNA for the CDR3 is TGTGCCAGTAGTATAGCGGGGGGGACAACCTACGAGCAGTACTTC.

The chain links TRBV4-1 to TRBJ1-1; D is possibly TRBD1 (5 bases). Germline CDR1 and CDR2: MGHRA and YSYEKL. This CDR3 region has 14 residues. V lost 4 bases to trimming and J lost 1 base, with 10 bases between them. Written as DNA, the CDR3 is TGCGCCAGCAGCCTGGGGGGGGAGAACACTGAAGCTTTCTTT. Encoded protein: CASSLGGENTEAFF.

This clone was recorded only once. The V gene is TRBV7-2, the J gene TRBJ2-5; the D is unclear. Matching the DNA end better, TRBJ2-7 makes the J call doubtful. The V gene's germline CDR1 is SGHTA and CDR2 FQGNSA. This CDR3 is built from 15 residues. CDR3 DNA: TGTGCCAGCAGCTTATTTAACGGAGCCCTCGACGAGCAGTACTTC. It codes for CASSLFNGALDEQYF.

The chain is built from TRBV5-3 and TRBJ1-5; 8 bases are shared with TRBD1. TRBV5-3 belongs to the ORF category, with a function that is uncertain. V dropped 4 bases and J dropped 1; count of bases not matched to a gene: 4. CDR3 length: 15 residues. The CDR3 coding sequence is TGTGCCAGAAGCACCGCAGGGGGCAGCAATCAGCCCCAGCATTTT. Translation gives CARSTAGGSNQPQHF.

The rearrangement links TRBV7-9 to TRBJ2-3, with D unresolved. This CDR3 spans 13 amino acids. The V and J ends lost 6 bases and 2 bases respectively, with 9 bases between them. CDR1 and CDR2 (germline): SEHNR, FQNEAQ (reference sequence). The CDR3 bases are TGTGCCAGCAGGGCAGGCTTCACAGATACGCAGTATTTT. Its translation: CASRAGFTDTQYF. Full variable domain (rest looked up from reference TRBV7-9 and TRBJ2-3): DTGVSQNPRHKITKRGQNVTFRCDPISEHNRLYWYRQTLGQGPEFLTYFQNEAQLEKSRLLSDRFSAERPKGSFSTLEIQRTEQGDSAMYLCASRAGFTDTQYFGPGTRLTVL.